One sample yielded the 27 T cell receptor beta chains listed below, sequenced in a study of early T cells in non-severe SARS-CoV-2 infection (dated by TCRdb to the early 2020s). Library creation used 5' RACE. Reads for this sample came from a NextSeq 500. TCRdb passed the public sequencing reads through fastp at Q25 and MiXCR, retaining productive beta sequences. When rows share a CDR3 protein, they turn into one entry using the most common DNA and genes. The sample table records 65,000 to 95,000 distinct CDR3 sequences; around 17% of these occur just once. Together, the top ten hold approximately 2.6% of the sample. Sequences were obtained from whole blood. All receptors derive from an adult who was a healthcare worker with PCR-confirmed SARS-CoV-2 infection or an uninfected control (not recorded which).

This chain links TRBV13 with TRBJ2-1, with D uncertain. V was pared by 5 bases and J by 1 base, with 6 bases between. Germline CDR1 reads PRHDT; CDR2 reads FYEKMQ (reference sequence). This CDR3 is built from 13 residues. This CDR3 reads CASSGTSYNEQFF. For the CDR3, the DNA is TGTGCCAGCAGCGGAACATCCTACAATGAGCAGTTCTTC.

The gene calls are TRBV5-6 and TRBJ1-2; TRBD1 matches 8 bases. The CDR3 contains 14 residues. Germline V gene sequence: CDR1 SGHDT, CDR2 YYEEEE. With V trimmed by 3 bases and J by 6 bases, 7 bases remained unmatched. The CDR3 spells CASSYLDREDGYTF. The DNA of the CDR3 is TGTGCCAGCAGCTACTTGGACAGGGAGGATGGCTACACCTTC.

This clonotype has more than one count but fewer than ten. The chain employs TRBV20-1 and TRBJ2-7; TRBD2 matches at 7 bases. V lost 1 base to trimming and J lost 2 bases; unmatched junction nucleotides: 5. Per the germline V gene, CDR1 is DFQATT and CDR2 is SNEGSKA (reference sequence). The CDR3 totals 14 residues. The CDR3 bases are TGCAGTGCTAGAGGGGAGGGAGGGCCCTACGAGCAGTACTTC. Encoded protein: CSARGEGGPYEQYF.

This clonotype was detected a few times. This chain connects TRBV12-5 to TRBJ2-3; no firm D call. The CDR3 spans 13 residues. Germline V gene sequence: CDR1 LGHNT, CDR2 FRNRAP. Trimming left V 0 bases short and J 4 bases short, with 5 bases between. This CDR3 reads CASGLVAADTQYF. The CDR3 DNA is TGTGCTAGTGGTTTGGTCGCGGCAGATACGCAGTATTTT.

In its sample, this clonotype was seen many times. V usage is TRBV3-1 and J usage is TRBJ1-6; the D gene is possibly TRBD1 (6 bases). The CDR3 contains 15 residues. Trimming left V 1 base short and J 7 bases short, with 11 bases between. Germline V lookup: CDR1 LGHDT, CDR2 YNNKEL (reference sequence). CDR3 residues: CASSQGSGDNSPLHF. The CDR3 DNA reads TGTGCCAGCAGCCAAGGTTCAGGGGACAATTCACCCCTCCACTTT.

The sample holds a few counts of this clonotype. The rearrangement links TRBV21-1 to TRBJ2-1; whether TRBD1, the table's D call, matches the DNA was not checked. TRBV21-1 represents a pseudogene. The CDR3 consists of 12 residues. CDR3 loop: CASQQGCNEQFF. As DNA, the CDR3 is TGTGCCAGCCAACAGGGTTGCAATGAGCAGTTCTTC.

The chain couples TRBV10-3 to TRBJ2-3; D gene unclear. Germline lookup yields CDR1 ENHRY and CDR2 SYGVKD. V shed 9 bases and J shed 0 bases, with 10 bases lying between them. The CDR3 loop spans 13 amino acids. DNA for the CDR3: TGTGCCATACGCCTGGCTAGCACAGATACGCAGTATTTT. It is translated as CAIRLASTDTQYF.

This clonotype was detected a few times. The gene calls are TRBV12-3 or TRBV12-4 and TRBJ2-1; unclear D gene. Trimming stripped 3 bases from V and 9 bases from J, with 12 bases between. The CDR3 length is 13 residues. The CDR3 region is CASSFPRLGEQFF. The CDR3 nucleotides read TGTGCCAGCAGTTTTCCCCGCCTCGGTGAGCAGTTCTTC.

This clonotype was seen more than once but under ten times. One end of the junction fails to match germline, which may point to a read error. The CDR3 DNA reads as TGTGCCAGCAGCTCAAGACCGGGACAGTCAGAGGACTTC. Its translation: CASSSRPGQSEDF. The chain recombines TRBV7-2 with TRBJ2-7; 7 bases match TRBD1. CDR3 length equals 13 residues. From germline, CDR1 is SGHTA and CDR2 FQGNSA.

This clonotype was counted only a few times. The chain joins TRBV11-2 to TRBJ2-5, with TRBD2 identical over 9 bases. The V gene end was trimmed by 3 bases and the J gene end by 4 bases; junction bases not matched to a gene: 6. The CDR3 length is 15 residues. The germline CDR1 and CDR2 sequences are SGHAT and FQNNGV. The CDR3 sequence is CASSLERGAAETQYF. The CDR3, as DNA: TGTGCCAGCAGCTTGGAGCGGGGGGCGGCAGAGACCCAGTACTTC.

This clonotype has a handful of counts. This rearrangement joins TRBV7-3 to TRBJ1-3, with D hard to call. Trimming shortened V by 5 bases and J by 1 base, and 6 bases separated the two germline ends. The CDR3 has 13 amino acids. Per the germline V gene, CDR1 is SGHTA and CDR2 is FQGTGA. CDR3 bases: TGTGCCAGCAGCCCCGAATCTGGAAACACCATATATTTT. Translating gives CASSPESGNTIYF.

This clonotype was found many times. The chain links TRBV9 to TRBJ2-2, with D hard to call. CDR1 SGDLS and CDR2 YYNGEE come from the germline V gene. The V and J ends lost 6 bases and 5 bases respectively, with 17 bases between them. The CDR3 sequence is 15 residues long. CDR3 region: CASTDQSVETGELFF. The CDR3 DNA reads as TGTGCCAGCACCGACCAGTCCGTGGAGACCGGGGAGCTGTTTTTT.

J is TRBJ2-3 and V is TRBV29-1; 13 bases map to TRBD2. V trimming: 6 bases; J trimming: 0 bases; junction bases outside the gene matches: 18. The germline V gene has CDR1 SQVTM and CDR2 ANQGSEA. The CDR3 length is 20 residues. Here the CDR3 DNA reads TGCAGCGTCTCAGTCCCGGGACTAGCGGGGATAACTTCTAGCACAGATACGCAGTATTTT. This gives the protein CSVSVPGLAGITSSTDTQYF.

This rearrangement joins TRBV11-2 to TRBJ2-7; D unresolved. CDR1 and CDR2 from the germline V gene are SGHAT and FQNNGV. This CDR3 has 13 amino acids. Trimming removed 3 bases at V and 3 bases at J, with 9 bases between. The CDR3 loop reads CASSFLDLYEQYF. The CDR3 region has the DNA TGTGCCAGCAGCTTCCTCGACCTCTACGAGCAGTACTTC.

This clonotype was found a few times. The chain has TRBV7-9 and TRBJ1-1, with 9 bases lining up with TRBD1. Germline V gene data show CDR1 as SEHNR and CDR2 as FQNEAQ (reference sequence). The junction had 7 bases not matched to a gene; V was cut back by 7 bases and J by 4 bases. The CDR3 spans 14 residues. This CDR3 is CASIPTGGVTEAFF. The DNA for the CDR3 is TGTGCCAGCATCCCTACAGGGGGCGTCACTGAAGCTTTCTTT.

The chain recombines TRBV5-4 with TRBJ1-4; D may be TRBD1 (6 bases). The CDR3 has 15 residues. V lost 1 base and J lost 8, with 15 bases in between. Germline assignment: CDR1 SGHNT and CDR2 YYREEE (reference sequence). The CDR3: CASSLKGQKREKLFF. The CDR3 region has the DNA TGTGCCAGCAGCTTGAAGGGACAAAAGCGGGAAAAACTGTTTTTT.

This clonotype showed up just a few times. The chain has TRBV28 and TRBJ1-2; D is uncertain. Germline assignment: CDR1 MDHEN and CDR2 SYDVKM. The length of the CDR3 is 12 residues. Trimming took 6 bases from V and 5 from J, leaving 10 bases between them. The CDR3 nucleotides read TGTGCCAGCAGACAGACCAAATATGGCTACACCTTC. This gives the protein CASRQTKYGYTF.

This clonotype has just a few counts. The J gene is TRBJ2-3, the V gene TRBV11-2; the D is unclear. Trimming removed 5 bases from V and 2 bases from J, with 14 bases in between. Germline V gene data show CDR1 as SGHAT and CDR2 as FQNNGV. The CDR3 is 15 amino acids. The CDR3 protein is CASSRREGSTDTQYF. In DNA, the CDR3 is TGTGCCAGCAGCCGTAGGGAAGGCTCCACAGATACGCAGTATTTT.

Only a few counts were recorded for this clonotype. This sequence joins TRBV3-1 and TRBJ2-3; the D gene is possibly TRBD1 (5 bases). Trimming pared 3 bases from V and 4 bases from J, leaving 8 bases between. The CDR3 extends over 13 amino acids. The germline V gene encodes CDR1 LGHDT and CDR2 YNNKEL (reference sequence). For the CDR3, the DNA is TGTGCCAGCAGCCACCAGGGCGCAGATACGCAGTATTTT. Its translation is CASSHQGADTQYF.

The CDR3 nucleotides read TGTGCCAGCAGCCAAGCACAGGGGACCTCACCCCTCCACTTT. It yields the protein CASSQAQGTSPLHF. The genes are TRBV3-1 and TRBJ1-6; 7 bases agree with TRBD1. The CDR3 sequence is 14 residues long. The V segment lost 1 base and the J segment 10 bases; nucleotides outside the gene matches: 4. Germline V gene data show CDR1 as LGHDT and CDR2 as YNNKEL (reference sequence).

This clonotype was counted only a few times. V usage is TRBV13 and J usage is TRBJ2-3; no definite D call. The germline V and J ends were trimmed by 0 bases and 1 base, with 2 bases remaining between them. The CDR3 runs to 13 residues. In germline, CDR1 is PRHDT, CDR2 FYEKMQ (reference sequence). The CDR3, as DNA: TGTGCCAGCAGCTTAGGGGGCACAGATACGCAGTATTTT. Its protein is CASSLGGTDTQYF.

The genes are TRBV10-2 and TRBJ1-5, with a weak D call TRBD1 (5 bases). The ends were cut back, 0 bases at V and 6 bases at J, with 12 bases in the middle. Germline V gene sequence: CDR1 WSHSY, CDR2 SAAADI. This CDR3 spans 15 amino acids. The DNA for the CDR3 is TGCGCCAGCAGTGAGTCGGCAGGGTTGCCTCAGCCCCAGCATTTT. This translates into CASSESAGLPQPQHF.

The chain joins TRBV7-9 to TRBJ2-1; TRBD2 matches 9 bases. Germline loops: CDR1 SEHNR, CDR2 FQNEAQ (reference sequence). With 1 base clipped from V and 1 base from J, the junction kept 20 bases outside the gene matches. The CDR3 is made up of 22 amino acids. The CDR3 spells CASSLGIRISGGSRASYNEQFF. DNA of the CDR3: TGTGCCAGCAGCTTAGGAATACGGATTAGCGGGGGCTCTCGTGCGTCCTACAATGAGCAGTTCTTC.

The V gene is TRBV5-1, the J gene TRBJ2-7; tentatively, D is TRBD2 (6 bases). The CDR3 has 14 amino acids. Germline CDR1 SGHRS, CDR2 YFSETQ. Trimming cost V 4 bases and J 4 bases, with 15 bases left between them. The CDR3 spells CASSLWTGRYEQYF. As DNA, the CDR3 is TGCGCCAGCAGCCTTTGGACGGGGAGGTACGAGCAGTACTTC.

The V call is TRBV11-1, the J call TRBJ2-7; TRBD2 matches at 9 bases. Unmatched junction bases numbered 5, after V lost 3 bases and J lost 5 bases. The CDR3 has 14 amino acids. From germline, CDR1 is SGHAT and CDR2 FQDESV (reference sequence). CDR3 region: CASSFDSGRDEQYF. DNA for the CDR3: TGTGCCAGCAGCTTTGATAGCGGGAGAGACGAGCAGTACTTC.

The table lists this clonotype with a few counts. This rearrangement joins TRBV7-8 to TRBJ2-1, with D unresolved. Germline V gene sequence: CDR1 SGHVS, CDR2 FQNEAQ. Trimming took 6 bases from V and 0 from J, leaving 12 bases between them. The CDR3 loop spans 15 amino acids. The CDR3 DNA sequence: TGTGCCAGCAGAGGGATTATAAGCTCCTACAATGAGCAGTTCTTC. This gives the protein CASRGIISSYNEQFF. The variable domain in full, with the rest retrieved from reference TRBV7-8 and TRBJ2-1, is GAGVSQSPRYKVAKRGQDVALRCDPISGHVSLFWYQQALGQGPEFLTYFQNEAQLDKSGLPSDRFFAERPEGSVSTLKIQRTQQEDSAVYLCASRGIISSYNEQFFGPGTRLTVL.

This clonotype was observed a handful of times. The gene calls are TRBV6-6 and TRBJ1-5, with 9 bases fitting TRBD1. CDR1 is MNHNY and CDR2 is SVGAGI in the germline V gene (reference sequence). The length of the CDR3 is 17 residues. J gave up 4 bases and V 4 bases, and 11 bases lay outside the gene matches. The CDR3 nucleotides read TGTGCCAGCAGTTTACCCCCGGACAGGGGCCCTAATCAGCCCCAGCATTTT. Translated: CASSLPPDRGPNQPQHF.